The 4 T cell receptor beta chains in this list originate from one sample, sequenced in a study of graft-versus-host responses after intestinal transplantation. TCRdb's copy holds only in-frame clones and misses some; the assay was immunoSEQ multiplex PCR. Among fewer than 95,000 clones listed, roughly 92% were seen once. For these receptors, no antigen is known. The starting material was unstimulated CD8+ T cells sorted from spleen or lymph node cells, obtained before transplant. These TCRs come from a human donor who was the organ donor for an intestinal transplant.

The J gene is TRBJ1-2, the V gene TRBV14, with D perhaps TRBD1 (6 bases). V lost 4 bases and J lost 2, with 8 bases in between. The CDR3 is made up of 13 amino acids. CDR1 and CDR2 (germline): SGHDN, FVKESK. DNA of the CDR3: TGTGCCAGCAGCCCACAGGGAAACTATGGCTACACCTTC. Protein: CASSPQGNYGYTF.

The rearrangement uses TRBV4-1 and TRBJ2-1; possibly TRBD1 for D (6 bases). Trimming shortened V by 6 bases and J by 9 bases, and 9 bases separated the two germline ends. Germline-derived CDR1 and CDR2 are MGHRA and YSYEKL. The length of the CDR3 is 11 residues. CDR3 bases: TGCGCCAGCAGAAGAGGGGGTGAGCAGTTCTTC. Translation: CASRRGGEQFF.

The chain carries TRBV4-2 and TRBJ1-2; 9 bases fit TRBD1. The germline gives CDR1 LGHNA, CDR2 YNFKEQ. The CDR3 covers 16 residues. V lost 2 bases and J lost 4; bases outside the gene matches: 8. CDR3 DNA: TGTGCCAGCAGCCAATTAAAAACAGGGGGCACCTATGGCTACACCTTC. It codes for CASSQLKTGGTYGYTF.

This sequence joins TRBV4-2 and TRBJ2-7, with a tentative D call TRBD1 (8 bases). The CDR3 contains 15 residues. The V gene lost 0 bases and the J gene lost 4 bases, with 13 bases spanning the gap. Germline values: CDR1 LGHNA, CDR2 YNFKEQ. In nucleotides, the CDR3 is TGTGCCAGCAGCCAAGACACAGGGGGGGCTTACGAGCAGTACTTC. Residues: CASSQDTGGAYEQYF.